The T cell receptor (beta chain) described here comes from a study of blood T cell repertoires in COVID-19. Trimming stripped 4 bases from V and 2 bases from J, with 12 bases between. This CDR3 contains 14 residues. Germline-derived CDR1 and CDR2 are SGHRS and YFSETQ. As originally analysed: By means of reference gene primer amplification, nucleated cell counts were estimated. The assay was immunoSEQ multiplex PCR, and TCRdb's table has in-frame clones only and misses some. The D gene and trimming were derived from the DNA, and the V and J assignments and clone size from that table. The table includes about 200,000 clones, 80% to 90% detected once.

The TCR comes from a man aged 30 to 39 who had recovered from COVID-19. What was sequenced was peripheral blood. The chain links TRBV5-1 to TRBJ1-2; D is unclear. Here the CDR3 DNA reads TGCGCCAGCAGCATAGAGGGCGAGAACTATGGCTACACCTTC. Amino acids: CASSIEGENYGYTF.